The T cell receptor beta chain described here comes from a study of T cells after yellow fever vaccination. Study details: Fractions of low cell number were prepared using SMART-Seq v4 Ultra Low Input.

TCRdb fed the 5' RACE reads into MiXCR, producing one record per CDR3 protein. The sample includes roughly 500,000 distinct CDR3 sequences, 15% to 20% of them seen just once. CDR3 length: 13 residues. The germline V gene has CDR1 MNHEY and CDR2 SVGAGI. Trimming took off 1 base at V and 7 bases at J, with 11 bases between the two ends. The sequence was obtained from a man aged 30-40 years who received the YFV17D yellow fever vaccine. This sample comprised PBMCs, obtained 15 days after the yellow fever booster vaccination. The V and J genes are TRBV6-5 and TRBJ2-7; D is unclear. In DNA form, the CDR3 reads TGTGCCAGCAGTTACTTAAAAAATGGGGAGCAGTACTTC. It yields the protein CASSYLKNGEQYF.